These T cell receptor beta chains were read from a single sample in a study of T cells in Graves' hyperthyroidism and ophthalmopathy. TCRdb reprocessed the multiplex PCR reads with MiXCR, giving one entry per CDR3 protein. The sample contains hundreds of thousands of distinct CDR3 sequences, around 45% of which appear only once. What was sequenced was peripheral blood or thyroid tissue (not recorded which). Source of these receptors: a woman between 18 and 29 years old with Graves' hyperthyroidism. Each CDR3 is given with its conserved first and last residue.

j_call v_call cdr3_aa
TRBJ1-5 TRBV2 CASSGSGDQPQHF
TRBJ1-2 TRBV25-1 CASSNTPGRLDYTF
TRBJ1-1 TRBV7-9 CASSRTGDMVNTEAFF
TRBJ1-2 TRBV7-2 CASSQPIGPLQGYTF
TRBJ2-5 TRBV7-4 CASSHDRAQPQYF
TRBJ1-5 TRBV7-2 CASSLATWPQHF
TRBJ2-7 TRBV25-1 CASSDGTSGTNEQYF
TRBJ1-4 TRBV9 CASSSSTAPNEKLFF
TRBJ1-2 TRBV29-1 CSVEHEGTGGAYGYTF
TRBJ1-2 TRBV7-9 CASSLFQGMIEYGYTF
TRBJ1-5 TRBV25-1 CASSEQGPQHF
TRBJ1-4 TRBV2 CASSYGTGESEKLFF
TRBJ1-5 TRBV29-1 CSVGQTQGNQPQHF
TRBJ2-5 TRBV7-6 CAISPPGAPETQYF
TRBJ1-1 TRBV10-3 CAISVPGQMNTEAFF